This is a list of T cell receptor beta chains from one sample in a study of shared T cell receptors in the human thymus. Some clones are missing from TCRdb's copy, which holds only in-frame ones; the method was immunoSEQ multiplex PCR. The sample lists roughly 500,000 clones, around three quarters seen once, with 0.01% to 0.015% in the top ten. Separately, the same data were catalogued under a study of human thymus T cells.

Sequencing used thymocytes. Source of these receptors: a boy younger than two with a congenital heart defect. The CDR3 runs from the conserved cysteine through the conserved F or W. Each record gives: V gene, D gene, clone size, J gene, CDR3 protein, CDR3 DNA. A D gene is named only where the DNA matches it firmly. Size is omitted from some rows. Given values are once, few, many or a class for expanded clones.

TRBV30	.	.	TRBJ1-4	CAWTTRRATNEKLFF	TGTGCCTGGACTACACGACGGGCAACTAATGAAAAACTGTTTTTT
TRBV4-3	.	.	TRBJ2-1	CASSQDIGGTYNEQFF	TGCGCCAGCAGCCAAGATATAGGCGGGACCTACAATGAGCAGTTCTTC
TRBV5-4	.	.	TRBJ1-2	CASSFLAEANYGYTF	TGTGCCAGCAGCTTCTTGGCGGAAGCTAACTATGGCTACACCTTC
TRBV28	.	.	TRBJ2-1	CASSHADSQVNNEQFF	TGTGCCAGCAGTCACGCGGACTCTCAGGTGAACAATGAGCAGTTCTTC
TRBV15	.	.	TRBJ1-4	CATSSNRGEKLFF	TGTGCCACCAGCAGTAATAGGGGAGAAAAACTGTTTTTT
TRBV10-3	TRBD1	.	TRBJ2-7	CAISDSGTRGEQYF	TGTGCCATCAGTGACAGCGGCACCAGGGGGGAGCAGTACTTC
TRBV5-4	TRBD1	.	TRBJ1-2	CASSLGERGPYGYTF	TGTGCCAGCAGCTTGGGGGAGAGGGGGCCGTATGGCTACACCTTC
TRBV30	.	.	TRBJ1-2	CAWTGHNSNYGYTF	TGTGCCTGGACAGGGCACAATTCAAATTATGGCTACACCTTC
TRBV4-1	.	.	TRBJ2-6	CASSQGLGGTITGANVLTF	TGCGCCAGCAGCCAGGGCCTCGGGGGAACCATTACCGGGGCCAACGTCCTGACTTTC
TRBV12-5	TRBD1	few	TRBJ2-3	CASGVRTGVVAWTDTQYF	TGTGCTAGTGGTGTAAGGACAGGGGTTGTCGCGTGGACAGATACGCAGTATTTT
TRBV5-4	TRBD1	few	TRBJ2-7	CASSPWTGSYEQYF	TGTGCCAGCAGCCCCTGGACAGGCTCCTACGAGCAGTACTTC
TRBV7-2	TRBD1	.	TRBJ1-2	CASSMGRGRDYGYTF	TGTGCCAGCAGCATGGGCAGGGGGCGCGACTATGGCTACACCTTC
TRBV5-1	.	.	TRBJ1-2	CASSRRGSLDDGYTF	TGCGCCAGCAGCAGGAGGGGCAGTTTAGACGATGGCTACACCTTC
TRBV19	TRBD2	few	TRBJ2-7	CASSGIGLAGVYEQYF	TGTGCCAGTAGTGGAATAGGACTAGCGGGAGTGTACGAGCAGTACTTC
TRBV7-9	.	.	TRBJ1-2	CASSFGTPDNYGYTF	TGTGCCAGCAGCTTCGGGACACCCGATAACTATGGCTACACCTTC
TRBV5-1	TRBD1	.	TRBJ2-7	CASSYNRGYEQYF	TGCGCCAGCAGCTACAACAGGGGATACGAGCAGTACTTC
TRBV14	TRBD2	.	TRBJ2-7	CASSPAGGRGSSYEQYF	TGTGCCAGCAGCCCAGCCGGCGGGAGAGGAAGTTCCTACGAGCAGTACTTC
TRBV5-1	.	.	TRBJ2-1	CASSVRQLSSYNEQFF	TGCGCCAGCAGCGTCCGACAGCTCAGCTCCTACAATGAGCAGTTCTTC
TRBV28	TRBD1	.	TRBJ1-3	CASSSRRTGGNTIYF	TGTGCCAGCAGTTCACGCCGGACAGGAGGGAACACCATATATTTT
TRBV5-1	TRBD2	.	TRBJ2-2	CASSLEAGKNTGELFF	TGCGCCAGCAGCCTCGAAGCGGGAAAGAACACCGGGGAGCTGTTTTTT
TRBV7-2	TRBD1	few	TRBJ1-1	CASSLGGQGALNTEAFF	TGTGCCAGCAGCTTAGGGGGACAGGGGGCCCTGAACACTGAAGCTTTCTTT
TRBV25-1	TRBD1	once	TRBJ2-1	CASSAPLSDRGRDEQFF	TGTGCCAGCAGTGCCCCTCTCTCCGACAGGGGGAGGGATGAGCAGTTCTTC
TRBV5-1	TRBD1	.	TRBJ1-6	CASSPPGTGFNSPLHF	TGCGCCAGCAGCCCTCCCGGGACAGGATTTAATTCACCCCTCCACTTT
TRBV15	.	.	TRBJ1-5	CATSATRMNQPQHF	TGTGCCACCAGCGCCACCAGGATGAATCAGCCCCAGCATTTT
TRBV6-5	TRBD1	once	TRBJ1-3	CASSYGDRGSGNTIYF	TGTGCCAGCAGTTACGGCGACAGGGGCTCTGGAAACACCATATATTTT
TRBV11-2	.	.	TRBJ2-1	CASSSEAAYNEQFF	TGTGCCAGCAGCTCTGAAGCGGCTTACAATGAGCAGTTCTTC
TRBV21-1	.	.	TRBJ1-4	CASSRTGTNEKLFF	TGTGCCAGCAGCAGGACAGGAACTAATGAAAAACTGTTTTTT
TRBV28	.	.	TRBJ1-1	CASSLRGSEAFF	TGTGCCAGCAGTTTGCGGGGTTCTGAAGCTTTCTTT
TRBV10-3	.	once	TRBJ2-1	CAINRGASSYNEQFF	TGTGCCATCAACCGGGGGGCGAGCTCCTACAATGAGCAGTTCTTC
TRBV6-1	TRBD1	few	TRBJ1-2	CASRGDRVDGYTF	TGTGCCAGCAGGGGAGACAGGGTGGATGGCTACACCTTC
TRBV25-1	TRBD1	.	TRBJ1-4	CASSVARGKEKLFF	TGTGCCAGCAGTGTGGCCAGGGGGAAGGAAAAACTGTTTTTT
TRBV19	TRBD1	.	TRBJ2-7	CASSYGTGNSYEQYF	TGTGCCAGTAGTTACGGGACAGGTAACTCCTACGAGCAGTACTTC
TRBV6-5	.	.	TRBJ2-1	CASSYNFDEQFF	TGTGCCAGCAGTTACAATTTCGATGAGCAGTTCTTC
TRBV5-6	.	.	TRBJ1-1	CASSRGPPMNTEAFF	TGTGCCAGCAGCAGGGGCCCCCCTATGAACACTGAAGCTTTCTTT
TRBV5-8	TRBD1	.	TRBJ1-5	CASSFCPDRGGGQPQHF	TGTGCCAGCAGCTTTTGTCCCGACAGGGGGGGTGGTCAGCCCCAGCATTTT
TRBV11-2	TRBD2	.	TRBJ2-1	CASREGTSGSYNEQFF	TGTGCCAGCAGGGAGGGGACTAGCGGGAGTTACAATGAGCAGTTCTTC
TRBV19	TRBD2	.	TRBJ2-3	CASTLAGADTQYF	TGTGCCAGTACCTTAGCGGGAGCAGATACGCAGTATTTT
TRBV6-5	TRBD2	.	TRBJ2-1	CASSYSASGRHCEQFF	TGTGCCAGCAGTTACTCGGCTAGCGGGAGGCACTGTGAGCAGTTCTTC
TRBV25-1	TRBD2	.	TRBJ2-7	CASSNGFSGSDEQYF	TGTGCCAGCAGTAATGGTTTTAGCGGGAGCGACGAGCAGTACTTC
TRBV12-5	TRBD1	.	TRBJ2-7	CASGLAPGGKRLYEQYF	TGTGCTAGTGGTTTGGCCCCAGGGGGAAAGAGGCTCTACGAGCAGTACTTC
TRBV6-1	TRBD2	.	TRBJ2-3	CASSDPSGSRAPDTQYF	TGTGCCAGCAGTGACCCTAGCGGGAGTAGGGCCCCAGATACGCAGTATTTT
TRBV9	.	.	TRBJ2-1	CASSVADTYNEQFF	TGTGCCAGCAGCGTAGCGGACACCTACAATGAGCAGTTCTTC
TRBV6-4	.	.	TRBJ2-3	CASGGTRRQYF	TGTGCCAGCGGAGGGACCCGACGGCAGTATTTT
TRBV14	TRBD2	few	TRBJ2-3	CASSHATSGRGTSTDTQYF	TGTGCCAGCAGCCACGCAACTAGCGGGAGGGGGACTAGCACAGATACGCAGTATTTT
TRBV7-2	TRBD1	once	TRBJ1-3	CASSLDQGTASRNTIYF	TGTGCCAGCAGCTTAGACCAAGGGACAGCCTCTCGAAACACCATATATTTT
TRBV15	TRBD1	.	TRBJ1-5	CATSTGALLYQPQHF	TGTGCCACCTCAACAGGGGCCCTACTTTATCAGCCCCAGCATTTT